This is a list of T cell receptor beta chains from one sample in a study of cytomegalovirus exposure and HLA in healthy donors. Some clones are missing from TCRdb's copy, which holds only in-frame ones; the method was immunoSEQ multiplex PCR. The sample carries about 150,000 clones, around four fifths recorded once. Sequencing was done on a sample of PBMCs. These receptor sequences come from a male donor in good health and CMV-seronegative. CDR3s include the opening cysteine and the closing phenylalanine or tryptophan. A D gene is named only where the DNA matches it firmly. Some rows mark clone size as missing; the rest say once, few, many or name a class of expanded clone.

j_call	d_call	v_call	clone_size	cdr3_nt	cdr3_aa
TRBJ1-1	.	TRBV5-4	.	TGTGCCAGCAGCTCTACAGTAAACACTGAAGCTTTCTTT	CASSSTVNTEAFF
TRBJ2-3	TRBD1	TRBV4-1	.	TGCGCCAGCAGCCAAGAACAGGGGACAGATACGCAGTATTTT	CASSQEQGTDTQYF
TRBJ2-6	TRBD1	TRBV7-3	.	TGTGCCAGCAGCTTAATTCGGGACAGGGCAGACTCTGGGGCCAACGTCCTGACTTTC	CASSLIRDRADSGANVLTF
TRBJ1-1	.	TRBV11-2	.	TGTGCCAGCAGCTTTCTCCAGGGCGGCGGCACTGAAGCTTTCTTT	CASSFLQGGGTEAFF
TRBJ2-7	TRBD2	TRBV7-9	.	TGTGCCAGCAGCTTAGGACTAGCGGGGATCTACGAGCAGTACTTC	CASSLGLAGIYEQYF
TRBJ2-7	TRBD2	TRBV27	.	TGTGCCAGCAGCGGGACTAGCGTCCCTCTCGAGCAGTACTTC	CASSGTSVPLEQYF
TRBJ1-5	.	TRBV7-9	.	TGTGCCAGCAGCTTAGTGGAGAGCAATCAGCCCCAGCATTTT	CASSLVESNQPQHF
TRBJ2-7	TRBD1	TRBV19	.	TGTGCCAGTAGCCCCGGGACAGCGACCTACGAGCAGTACTTC	CASSPGTATYEQYF
TRBJ2-5	TRBD1	TRBV9	.	TGTGCCAGCAGCAGGACAGGGCTCCAAGAGACCCAGTACTTC	CASSRTGLQETQYF
TRBJ2-1	.	TRBV14	.	TGTGCCAGCAGCCAGGTATCGCAACGGGTGGACAATCCCCTCTTC	CASSQVSQRVDNPLF
TRBJ2-7	.	TRBV18	once	TGTGCCAGCTCACCCACCCTAAGCCCCTACGAGCAGTACTTC	CASSPTLSPYEQYF
TRBJ1-1	.	TRBV27	.	TGTGCCAGCAGCCCGACAGGTCGCCTGGAAGCTTTCTTT	CASSPTGRLEAFF
TRBJ2-5	.	TRBV11-2	.	TGTGCCAGCAGCTTAACAGGGCTGGGGGAGACCCAGTACTTC	CASSLTGLGETQYF
TRBJ1-2	TRBD1	TRBV18	.	TGTGCCAGCTCACCAGACAGGGGGCGAAATGGCTACACCTTC	CASSPDRGRNGYTF
TRBJ2-6	TRBD1	TRBV18	.	TGTGCCAGCTCGCAGGGGACAGCCGGCTCCTCTGGGGCCAACGTCCTGACTTTC	CASSQGTAGSSGANVLTF
TRBJ2-5	.	TRBV5-1	.	TGCGCCAGCAGCTTGGCCCCTGCGTTAGGGGGGACCCAGTACTTC	CASSLAPALGGTQYF
TRBJ2-7	TRBD2	TRBV28	.	TGTGCCAGCAGTTTTAGGGGGCTAGCGGGAGCCTACGAGCAGTACTTC	CASSFRGLAGAYEQYF
TRBJ1-5	TRBD1	TRBV10-3	.	TGTGCCATCAGTGAGGCAGGGGGCGCGTATGGCAATCAGCCCCAGCATTTT	CAISEAGGAYGNQPQHF